The clone carrying this TCR beta chain has ten or more counts. This entry is derived from a study of low-dose radiotherapy and immunotherapy resistance in tumors. Noted time point: before trial treatment. Covering alpha and beta chains, TRAV- and TRBV-specific primers were used for the first-strand cDNA. Amplification of TCRs used a constant-region primer and V-primer adapter for about 21 PCR cycles. One entry per CDR3 protein results from TCRdb running MiXCR on the reads. The table lists around 65,000 distinct CDR3 sequences, around a quarter of them singletons, with under 7% in the top ten. Germline CDR1 MDHEN, CDR2 SYDVKM. V was clipped by 1 base and J by 1 base, with 15 bases between them. The length of the CDR3 is 17 residues.

This clonotype was obtained from a male donor with rectosigmoid adenocarcinoma. The sample here was PBMCs, taken before treatment. This sequence joins TRBV28 and TRBJ2-3; no clear D gene. CDR3 residues: CASSLSLLGRGTDTQYF. The DNA for the CDR3 is TGTGCCAGCAGTTTATCCCTCCTAGGACGGGGCACAGATACGCAGTATTTT.